These T cell receptor beta chains were read from a single sample in a study of blood T cell repertoires in COVID-19. Sequenced by immunoSEQ multiplex PCR; TCRdb stores in-frame clones only, minus some. The sample holds under 200,000 clones; 85% to 90% are singletons and the top ten take 10%. Source material: peripheral blood. Receptors originate from an older woman with COVID-19, enrolled during active disease. CDR3s include the opening cysteine and the closing phenylalanine or tryptophan.

J	V	CDR3
TRBJ2-5	TRBV24-1	CATSDSGRGLETQYF
TRBJ1-3	TRBV5-1	CASSLDRMADTIYF
TRBJ1-6	TRBV25-1	CASSALQGTGIGSPLHF
TRBJ2-1	TRBV7-3	CASSLKETSGGSYNEQFF
TRBJ2-1	TRBV3-1/TRBV3-2	CASMKGQLYNEQFF
TRBJ2-1	TRBV24-1	CATSDSASGGAGYNEQFF
TRBJ1-2	TRBV28	CASSSGGGAEGYTF
TRBJ2-1	TRBV4-2	CASSSLAGAYNEQFF
TRBJ1-4	TRBV6-6	CASSYGQGSLHGKLFF
TRBJ2-1	TRBV19	CASSLAGSSYNEQFF
TRBJ1-6	TRBV5-1	CASSLETLSANSPLHF
TRBJ1-2	TRBV21-1	CASSKGRGDYGYTF
TRBJ2-7	TRBV18	CASSPPNGQTYEQYF
TRBJ2-1	TRBV18	CASSRSGRLAGGHNEQFF
TRBJ2-5	TRBV5-6	CASSSTTSAPTRTQYF
TRBJ1-1	TRBV30	CAWSVSRGDTEAFF
TRBJ2-7	TRBV2	CASSYRVSSYEQYF
TRBJ1-2	TRBV29-1	CSVTQGRSGGYTF
TRBJ2-2	TRBV28	CASSFYPLNTGELFF
TRBJ1-1	TRBV5-1	CASRPDRRGTEAFF
TRBJ2-2	TRBV5-4	CASAGLNTGELFF
TRBJ1-2	TRBV4-1	CASSHLAGLLGYTF
TRBJ2-6	TRBV29-1	CSFTGGPGANVLTF
TRBJ1-5	TRBV2	CASSEEGQGANNQPQHF
TRBJ1-2	TRBV5-1	CASSGETGAGYGYTF
TRBJ1-1	TRBV6-5	CASSPTGNTEAFF
TRBJ2-5	TRBV7-9	CASSPPETSAQETQYF
TRBJ1-2	TRBV19	CASSTRQFGDYGYTF
TRBJ2-7	TRBV7-9	CASSLGAGGELPYF
TRBJ1-3	TRBV6-2/TRBV6-3	CASSYSLGSTGNTIYF
TRBJ1-6	TRBV19	CASSGTYSSYNSPLHF
TRBJ1-5	TRBV19	CASSSQGNQPQHF
TRBJ1-6	TRBV4-2	CASSRAPQTGNSPLHF
TRBJ1-2	TRBV18	CASSPKGAGEYGYTF
TRBJ1-1	TRBV29-1	CSVGRGKAFF
TRBJ1-5	TRBV19	CASSKHRGSDGNQPQHF
TRBJ1-2	TRBV5-1	CASSLDHTSNYGYTF
TRBJ2-1	TRBV19	CASSILRDSNNEQFF
TRBJ2-3	TRBV5-1	CASSSGQQGDTQYF
TRBJ2-2	TRBV24-1	CATRAGTSGRGELFF
TRBJ1-4	TRBV28	CASSPPIGAKEKLFF